This TCR beta chain originates from a study of OX40 agonist ivuxolimab in advanced cancers. In the study overall: Averaging roughly 60 years in age, with a range of roughly 20 to 79, the cohort was more than 75% male. A history of anti-PD-1, anti-PD-L1 or anti-CTLA-4 therapy was acceptable, and 40% to 45% had some.

Per the germline V gene, CDR1 is SGHDT and CDR2 is YYEEEE. Trimming took off 4 bases at V and 9 bases at J, with 8 bases between the two ends. This CDR3 has 11 amino acids. TCRdb's copy holds only in-frame clones and misses some; the assay was immunoSEQ multiplex PCR. The data show 65,000 to 95,000 clones, around 86% seen once. Sampling times: baseline, cycle 4 day 1, cycle 7 day 1. The sequence derives from an adult with an advanced solid tumor such as melanoma, head and neck, liver or kidney cancer. This chain uses TRBV5-6 with TRBJ2-1, with no clear D. The input for sequencing was CD4+ or CD8+ T cells sorted from blood, taken in a trial of the OX40 agonist ivuxolimab. This CDR3 reads CASSQLSEQFF. The CDR3 region has the DNA TGTGCCAGCAGCCAGCTCAGTGAGCAGTTCTTC.